This T cell receptor (beta chain) emerged from a study of OX40 agonist ivuxolimab in advanced cancers. Libraries were prepared by immunoSEQ multiplex PCR; TCRdb keeps only in-frame clonotypes and omits some of them. The sample has over 20,000 clones, 75% to 85% seen once. Germline-derived CDR1 and CDR2 are SGHKS and YYEKEE (reference sequence). The CDR3 covers 13 residues. V lost 3 bases and J 5 bases, leaving 12 bases between the germline ends. The sequence derives from an adult with an advanced solid tumor such as melanoma, head and neck, liver or kidney cancer. Sequencing was performed on CD4+ or CD8+ T cells sorted from blood, taken in a trial of the OX40 agonist ivuxolimab. V gene TRBV5-5 combines with J gene TRBJ2-7, with D possibly being TRBD2 (5 bases). CDR3 sequence (DNA): TGTGCCAGCAGCTCGAGGGCGGAGAACGAGCAGTACTTC. Translated: CASSSRAENEQYF.